These 24 T cell receptor beta chains share one sample of origin, sequenced in a study of shared clonotypes between healthy human individuals. Some clones are missing from TCRdb's copy, which holds only in-frame ones; the method was immunoSEQ multiplex PCR. The sample holds about 2 million clones; over 85% are singletons and the top ten take 1% to 1.5%. The naive CD8 population came from CD45RO-negative cells selected for CCR7, without terminally differentiated effector memory CD45RA+ cells. The sample taken for sequencing was naive CD8+ T cells sorted from blood. The origin of the receptors is a man younger than 35 in good health.

The chain carries TRBV29-1 and TRBJ2-1; D not resolved. V gave up 5 bases and J gave up 0 bases, with 14 bases separating them. This CDR3 has 15 residues. Germline CDR1 and CDR2: SQVTM and ANQGSEA. CDR3 nucleotides: TGCAGCGTTTCCTGGAAGGACCGCTCCTACAATGAGCAGTTCTTC. Translated: CSVSWKDRSYNEQFF.

The chain joins TRBV28 to TRBJ2-7; no definite D call. V lost 2 bases, J lost 3 bases, and 8 bases lay in between. The length of the CDR3 is 13 residues. Per germline, CDR1 MDHEN and CDR2 SYDVKM. CDR3 DNA sequence: TGTGCCAGCAGTTTAGGGATCGGCTACGAGCAGTACTTC. It is translated as CASSLGIGYEQYF.

This rearrangement joins TRBV5-4 to TRBJ2-2; maybe TRBD2 (6 bases). Trimming shortened V by 3 bases and J by 0 bases, and 18 bases separated the two germline ends. Germline assignment: CDR1 SGHNT and CDR2 YYREEE (reference sequence). The CDR3 consists of 18 residues. CDR3 sequence (DNA): TGTGCCAGCAGCTACGACTTGTGGGGCGGGGCGAACACCGGGGAGCTGTTTTTT. Protein product: CASSYDLWGGANTGELFF.

V and J are TRBV19 and TRBJ2-1; 8 bases fit TRBD2. Unmatched junction bases numbered 1, after V lost 4 bases and J lost 2 bases. CDR1 LNHDA and CDR2 SQIVND come from the germline V gene (reference sequence). CDR3 size: 14 residues. CDR3 bases: TGTGCCAGTAGTACGACTAGCGCCTACAATGAGCAGTTCTTC. This sequence encodes CASSTTSAYNEQFF. The full variable domain, in which reference TRBV19 and TRBJ2-1 provide the parts outside the CDR3, is DGGITQSPKYLFRKEGQNVTLSCEQNLNHDAMYWYRQDPGQGLRLIYYSQIVNDFQKGDIAEGYSVSREKKESFPLTVTSAQKNPTAFYLCASSTTSAYNEQFFGPGTRLTVL.

In this sample, this clone turned up once. This chain joins TRBV9 and TRBJ2-1; the match to TRBD2 covers 12 bases. Trimming cost V 6 bases and J 6 bases; bases outside gene matches: 10. Looked up from germline, CDR1 is SGDLS and CDR2 is YYNGEE. This CDR3 comprises 16 residues. Written as DNA, the CDR3 is TGTGCCAGCACCCCCGACCTAGCGGGGGGGCTCAATGAGCAGTTCTTC. It translates to CASTPDLAGGLNEQFF.

The genes are TRBV6-5 and TRBJ2-5; 7 bases line up with TRBD1. V lost 5 bases and J lost 9; bases outside the gene matches: 6. The CDR3 runs to 12 residues. Germline assignment: CDR1 MNHEY and CDR2 SVGAGI. The CDR3 reads CASSTGAGAQYF. The CDR3 DNA reads as TGTGCCAGCAGTACAGGGGCTGGGGCCCAGTACTTC.

The chain is built from TRBV4-3 and TRBJ2-5; TRBD2 agrees at 8 bases. With V trimmed by 0 bases and J by 1 base, 7 bases remained unmatched. Germline V lookup: CDR1 LGHNA, CDR2 YSLEER. The CDR3 extends over 17 amino acids. As DNA, the CDR3 is TGCGCCAGCAGCCAAGAAAGTGGCCTAGCGGGCCAAGAGACCCAGTACTTC. Translation gives CASSQESGLAGQETQYF.

The J gene is TRBJ2-3, the V gene TRBV6-5; 8 bases line up with TRBD1. V lost 4 bases to trimming and J lost 1 base; unmatched junction nucleotides: 4. This CDR3 contains 15 residues. Germline-derived CDR1 and CDR2 are MNHEY and SVGAGI. The CDR3 DNA reads as TGTGCCAGCAGTTTCCTGACAGGGGGCACAGATACGCAGTATTTT. Translated, it gives CASSFLTGGTDTQYF.

V is TRBV9 and J is TRBJ2-2; 15 positions agree with TRBD2. Losses at the gene ends were 3 bases for V and 6 bases for J; bases not matched to a gene: 3. The CDR3 runs 16 residues. The germline gives CDR1 SGDLS, CDR2 YYNGEE. This CDR3 is CASSGTSGGAAGELFF. The CDR3 DNA sequence: TGTGCCAGCAGCGGGACTAGCGGGGGGGCCGCCGGGGAGCTGTTTTTT.

The J gene is TRBJ2-5, the V gene TRBV11-2; D not resolved. V lost 5 bases and J lost 0, with 7 bases in between. The length of the CDR3 is 13 residues. The germline V gene encodes CDR1 SGHAT and CDR2 FQNNGV. The DNA of the CDR3 is TGTGCCAGCAGCCCACCGGACCAAGAGACCCAGTACTTC. Encoded protein: CASSPPDQETQYF.

To note about this clone: Other DNA sequences in this specimen translate into the identical CDR3. This chain uses TRBV2 with TRBJ2-1; 11 bases are shared with TRBD2. This CDR3 comprises 15 residues. From germline, CDR1 is SNHLY and CDR2 FYNNEI. The V gene end was trimmed by 4 bases and the J gene end by 4 bases; junction bases not matched to a gene: 3. The CDR3 loop is CASSVGLAVYNEQFF. The CDR3 DNA follows: TGTGCCAGCAGTGTGGGACTAGCGGTTTACAATGAGCAGTTCTTC.

The rearrangement uses TRBV6-5 and TRBJ1-6; D gene ambiguous. This CDR3 is built from 14 residues. The V gene lost 7 bases and the J gene lost 2 bases, with 9 bases spanning the gap. CDR1 and CDR2 from the germline V gene are MNHEY and SVGAGI. The CDR3 DNA is TGTGCCAGCACTGAAGGACCCTATAATTCACCCCTCCACTTT. This codes for CASTEGPYNSPLHF.

J is TRBJ1-2 and V is TRBV2; 7 bases are shared with TRBD1. This CDR3 spans 15 amino acids. J was trimmed by 4 bases and V by 1 base; bases with no gene match: 6. Germline V CDR1 and CDR2: SNHLY, FYNNEI. CDR3 loop: CASSEGGTVSYGYTF. The CDR3 DNA sequence: TGTGCCAGCAGTGAAGGGGGGACAGTCTCCTATGGCTACACCTTC.

This clone was counted a single time. The rearrangement links TRBV29-1 to TRBJ2-7; TRBD2 matches 11 bases. The CDR3 is made up of 12 amino acids. Trimming at V came to 7 bases and at J to 4 bases, leaving 3 bases not matched to a gene. Per the germline V gene, CDR1 is SQVTM and CDR2 is ANQGSEA. DNA for the CDR3: TGCAGCGGCTTAGCGGGAGGGTACGAGCAGTACTTC. It translates to CSGLAGGYEQYF.

Points on this clone: This sample includes further DNA sequences coding for the same CDR3. The chain is built from TRBV4-3 and TRBJ2-7; D not resolved. The CDR3 runs 16 residues. V shed 1 base and J shed 4 bases, with 17 bases lying between them. CDR1 and CDR2 (germline): LGHNA, YSLEER. The CDR3 DNA reads TGCGCCAGCAGCCAAGGTCCTTCCGGCAGTCTTTACGAGCAGTACTTC. It is translated as CASSQGPSGSLYEQYF.

The V and J genes are TRBV6-1 and TRBJ2-3, with 12 bases identical to TRBD2. The germline CDR1 and CDR2 sequences are MNHNS and SASEGT. Trimming took 1 base from V and 5 from J; bases not matched to a gene: 19. The CDR3 consists of 21 residues. CDR3 nucleotide sequence: TGTGCCAGCAGTGAAGTCGCCGACATCCTAGCGGGGGGGCCTAAATTAGATACGCAGTATTTT. It is translated as CASSEVADILAGGPKLDTQYF.

J is TRBJ2-5 and V is TRBV7-9, with 9 bases that match TRBD1. J lost 5 bases, V lost 3 bases, and 7 bases had no gene match. CDR1 and CDR2 (germline): SEHNR, FQNEAQ (reference sequence). The CDR3 extends over 15 amino acids. CDR3 in amino acids: CASSFRDRVGETQYF. The CDR3, as DNA: TGTGCCAGCAGCTTCCGGGACAGGGTGGGCGAGACCCAGTACTTC.

The chain recombines TRBV27 with TRBJ1-1; 11 nucleotides line up with TRBD1. The CDR3 length is 16 residues. Germline V lookup: CDR1 MNHEY, CDR2 SMNVEV (reference sequence). J gave up 3 bases and V 5 bases, and 8 bases lay outside the gene matches. CDR3 protein: CASSLIGQGAYTEAFF. Written as DNA, the CDR3 is TGTGCCAGCAGTCTCATTGGACAGGGGGCGTACACTGAAGCTTTCTTT.

In this sample, this clone turned up a few times. The genes are TRBV30 and TRBJ1-3; D is unresolved. Between the trimmed V and J ends, which lost 0 bases and 0 bases, there was a span of 9 bases. The germline gives CDR1 GTSNPN, CDR2 SVGIG (reference sequence). The CDR3 sequence is 15 residues long. CDR3 sequence reads: CAWSVWAVSGNTIYF. The CDR3 bases are TGTGCCTGGAGTGTATGGGCGGTCTCTGGAAACACCATATATTTT.

The chain links TRBV27 to TRBJ2-1; no clear D gene. CDR3 size: 11 residues. In germline, CDR1 is MNHEY, CDR2 SMNVEV (reference sequence). Trimming left V 5 bases short and J 9 bases short, with 8 bases between. CDR3 amino acids: CASSTTSEQFF. The CDR3 nucleotides read TGTGCCAGCAGTACAACCAGTGAGCAGTTCTTC.

This chain joins TRBV5-6 and TRBJ1-2, with 7 bases matching TRBD1. Germline CDR1 reads SGHDT; CDR2 reads YYEEEE. The J segment lost 7 bases and the V segment lost 4 bases, leaving 10 bases of the junction unmatched. CDR3 size: 14 residues. CDR3 in amino acids: CASSDPQGFRGYTF. The DNA of the CDR3 is TGTGCCAGCAGCGACCCACAGGGGTTTCGTGGCTACACCTTC.

To note about this clone: The sample has other DNA sequences that encode this CDR3 too. The rearrangement joins TRBV27 to TRBJ2-7; D call uncertain. Germline loops: CDR1 MNHEY, CDR2 SMNVEV (reference sequence). The CDR3 consists of 12 residues. The germline V and J ends were trimmed by 6 bases and 3 bases, with 9 bases remaining between them. CDR3 nucleotide sequence: TGTGCCAGCAGCTTTAACGGCTACGAGCAGTACTTC. Amino acids: CASSFNGYEQYF.

This sequence joins TRBV6-6 and TRBJ2-4; 8 bases are shared with TRBD2. V trimming: 5 bases; J trimming: 4 bases; junction bases outside the gene matches: 10. CDR1 is MNHNY and CDR2 is SVGAGI in the germline V gene (reference sequence). The CDR3 has 16 amino acids. The CDR3 here is CASSIYAGGSKNIQYF. CDR3 coding DNA: TGTGCCAGCAGTATCTATGCGGGGGGCTCAAAAAACATTCAGTACTTC.

This clone was counted a few times. V is TRBV19 and J is TRBJ1-5; no clear D gene. Germline assignment: CDR1 LNHDA and CDR2 SQIVND (reference sequence). The CDR3 has 15 residues. Trimming stripped 5 bases from V and 2 bases from J, with 13 bases between. DNA of the CDR3: TGTGCCAGTAGTGACCCAGGTAATGGCAATCAGCCCCAGCATTTT. Its protein product is CASSDPGNGNQPQHF.